Below are 9 T cell receptor beta chains sequenced from a single sample in a study of CD8 T cells in Susac syndrome. Random hexamers were used to reverse transcribe roughly 0.45 to 1 ug of RNA. In TCRdb, the immunoSEQ multiplex PCR reads were re-called with MiXCR into one record per CDR3 protein. The repertoire holds 110,000 to 150,000 distinct CDR3 sequences, with around 95% as singletons. The material sequenced was CD4+ T cells from PBMCs. These receptors all come from a human donor with Susac syndrome.

The chain carries TRBV11-1 and TRBJ2-7; TRBD2 matches 10 bases. With V trimmed by 5 bases and J by 3 bases, 7 bases remained unmatched. The germline CDR1 and CDR2 sequences are SGHAT and FQDESV (reference sequence). CDR3 length: 15 residues. CDR3 bases: TGTGCCAGCAGCAGAGATCGGACTAGCGGCTACGAGCAGTACTTC. Its translation is CASSRDRTSGYEQYF.

This clonotype was detected only once. The chain links TRBV11-2 to TRBJ2-2; D remains ambiguous. The CDR3 extends over 15 amino acids. Germline CDR1 SGHAT, CDR2 FQNNGV. Trimming took 1 base from V and 5 from J, leaving 11 bases between them. The CDR3 region has the DNA TGTGCCAGCAGCTTAGTAGAGTCTATAACCGGGGAGCTGTTTTTT. Translating it yields CASSLVESITGELFF.

The chain has TRBV5-1 and TRBJ2-5, with 12 bases aligning to TRBD2. The CDR3 is 17 amino acids. V lost 4 bases to trimming and J lost 5 bases; unmatched junction nucleotides: 12. Looked up from germline, CDR1 is SGHRS and CDR2 is YFSETQ. CDR3 sequence: CASSPRLAGVSGETQYF. In nucleotides, the CDR3 is TGCGCCAGCAGCCCCCGACTAGCGGGAGTGAGTGGGGAGACCCAGTACTTC.

The J gene is TRBJ2-7, the V gene TRBV2, with unresolved D. Trimming took 7 bases from V and 3 from J, leaving 10 bases between them. CDR1 is SNHLY and CDR2 is FYNNEI in the germline V gene. The CDR3 length is 12 residues. The chain's CDR3 is CASTQLDYEQYF. The CDR3 coding sequence is TGTGCCAGCACGCAACTCGACTACGAGCAGTACTTC.

The rearrangement links TRBV2 to TRBJ1-3, with D maybe TRBD1 (5 bases). The V gene lost 10 bases and the J gene lost 3 bases, with 7 bases spanning the gap. Germline V lookup: CDR1 SNHLY, CDR2 FYNNEI. The CDR3 has 11 residues. The CDR3 region is CATGGGNTIYF. The CDR3 region has the DNA TGTGCCACCGGGGGTGGAAACACCATATATTTT.

The CDR3 spells CASSRPRQGGNTGELFF. The CDR3 coding sequence is TGTGCCAGCAGTCGACCGAGACAGGGGGGTAACACCGGGGAGCTGTTTTTT. V gene TRBV6-1 combines with J gene TRBJ2-2, with 9 bases aligning to TRBD1. J was trimmed by 2 bases and V by 5 bases; bases with no gene match: 9. Per the germline V gene, CDR1 is MNHNS and CDR2 is SASEGT. CDR3 size: 17 residues.

The rearrangement links TRBV15 to TRBJ1-6; maybe TRBD1 (6 bases). V gave up 5 bases and J gave up 9 bases, with 20 bases separating them. In germline, CDR1 is LNHNV, CDR2 YYDKDF (reference sequence). This CDR3 is 16 amino acids long. Written as DNA, the CDR3 is TGTGCCACCAGCGGTGGGGAGGGGGGGCAGATTTCACCCCTCCACTTT. Translation: CATSGGEGGQISPLHF. Using reference TRBV15 and TRBJ1-6 for the parts outside the CDR3, the full variable domain is DAMVIQNPRYQVTQFGKPVTLSCSQTLNHNVMYWYQQKSSQAPKLLFHYYDKDFNNEADTPDNFQSRRPNTSFCFLDIRSPGLGDTAMYLCATSGGEGGQISPLHFGNGTRLTVT.

This chain uses TRBV7-2 with TRBJ1-2; 7 bases match TRBD1. The CDR3 covers 13 residues. From germline, CDR1 is SGHTA and CDR2 FQGNSA. With V trimmed by 5 bases and J by 8 bases, 8 bases remained unmatched. This CDR3 reads CASSLDRVLGYTF. CDR3 sequence (DNA): TGTGCCAGCAGCCTAGACAGGGTCCTCGGCTACACCTTC.

V and J are TRBV4-1 and TRBJ1-5, with unresolved D. This CDR3 has 16 residues. The V gene lost 0 bases and the J gene lost 0 bases, with 9 bases spanning the gap. The germline CDR1 and CDR2 sequences are MGHRA and YSYEKL. CDR3 DNA: TGCGCCAGCAGCCAAGATCGGAGATTTAGCAATCAGCCCCAGCATTTT. Its translation: CASSQDRRFSNQPQHF.